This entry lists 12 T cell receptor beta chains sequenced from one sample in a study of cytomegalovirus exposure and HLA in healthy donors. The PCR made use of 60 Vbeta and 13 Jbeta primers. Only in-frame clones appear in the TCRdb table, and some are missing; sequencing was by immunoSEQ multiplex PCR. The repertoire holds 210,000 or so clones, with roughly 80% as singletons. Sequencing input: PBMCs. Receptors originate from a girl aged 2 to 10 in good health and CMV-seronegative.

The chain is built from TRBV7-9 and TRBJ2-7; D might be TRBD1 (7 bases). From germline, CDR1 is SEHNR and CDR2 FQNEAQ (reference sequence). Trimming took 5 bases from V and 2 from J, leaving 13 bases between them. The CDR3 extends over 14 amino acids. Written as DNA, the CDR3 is TGTGCCAGCAGCCCGCGGGACAGAACCTACGAGCAGTACTTC. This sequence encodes CASSPRDRTYEQYF. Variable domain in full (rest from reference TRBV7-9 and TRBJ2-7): DTGVSQNPRHKITKRGQNVTFRCDPISEHNRLYWYRQTLGQGPEFLTYFQNEAQLEKSRLLSDRFSAERPKGSFSTLEIQRTEQGDSAMYLCASSPRDRTYEQYFGPGTRLTVT.

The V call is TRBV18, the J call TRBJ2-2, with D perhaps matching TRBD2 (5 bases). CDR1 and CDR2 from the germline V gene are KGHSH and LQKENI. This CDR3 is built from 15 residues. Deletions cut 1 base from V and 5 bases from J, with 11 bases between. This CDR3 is CASSPLGGKTGELFF. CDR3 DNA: TGTGCCAGCTCACCACTCGGAGGAAAAACCGGGGAGCTGTTTTTT. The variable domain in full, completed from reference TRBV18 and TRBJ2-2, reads NAGVMQNPRHLVRRRGQEARLRCSPMKGHSHVYWYRQLPEEGLKFMVYLQKENIIDESGMPKERFSAEFPKEGPSILRIQQVVRGDSAAYFCASSPLGGKTGELFFGEGSRLTVL.

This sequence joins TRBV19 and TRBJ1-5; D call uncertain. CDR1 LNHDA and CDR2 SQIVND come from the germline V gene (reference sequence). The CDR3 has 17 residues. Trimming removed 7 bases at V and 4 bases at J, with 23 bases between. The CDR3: CASTPPRGGGLNQPQHF. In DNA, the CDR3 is TGTGCCAGTACCCCGCCGAGAGGAGGCGGCTTAAATCAGCCCCAGCATTTT. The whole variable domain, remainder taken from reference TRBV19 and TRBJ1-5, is DGGITQSPKYLFRKEGQNVTLSCEQNLNHDAMYWYRQDPGQGLRLIYYSQIVNDFQKGDIAEGYSVSREKKESFPLTVTSAQKNPTAFYLCASTPPRGGGLNQPQHFGDGTRLSIL.

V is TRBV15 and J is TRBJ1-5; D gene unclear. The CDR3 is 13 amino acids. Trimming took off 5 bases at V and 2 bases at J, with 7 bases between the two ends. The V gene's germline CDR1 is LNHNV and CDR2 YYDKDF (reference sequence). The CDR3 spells CATSSRGNQPQHF. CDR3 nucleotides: TGTGCCACCAGCTCGCGGGGCAATCAGCCCCAGCATTTT.

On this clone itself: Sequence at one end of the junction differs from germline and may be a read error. The CDR3 reads CASSYRQGEGPLF. DNA for the CDR3: TGCGCCAGCAGCTACAGACAGGGCGAGGGTCCCCTCTTC. This chain connects TRBV5-1 to TRBJ2-1; 7 nucleotides match TRBD1. The CDR3 sequence is 13 residues long. Per the germline V gene, CDR1 is SGHRS and CDR2 is YFSETQ.

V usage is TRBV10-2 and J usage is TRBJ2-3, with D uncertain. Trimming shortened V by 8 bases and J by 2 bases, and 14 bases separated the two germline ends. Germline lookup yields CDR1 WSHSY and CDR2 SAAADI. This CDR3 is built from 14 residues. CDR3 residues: CASSPILDTDTQYF. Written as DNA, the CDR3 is TGCGCCAGCTCCCCCATTCTAGACACAGATACGCAGTATTTT.

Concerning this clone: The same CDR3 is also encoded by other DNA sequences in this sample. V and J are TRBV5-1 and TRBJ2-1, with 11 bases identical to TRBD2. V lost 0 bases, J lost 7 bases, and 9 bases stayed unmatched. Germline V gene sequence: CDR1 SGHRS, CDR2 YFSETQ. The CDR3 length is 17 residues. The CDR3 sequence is CASSLGSLAGGLNEQFF. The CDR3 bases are TGCGCCAGCAGCTTGGGGAGCCTAGCGGGGGGACTAAATGAGCAGTTCTTC.

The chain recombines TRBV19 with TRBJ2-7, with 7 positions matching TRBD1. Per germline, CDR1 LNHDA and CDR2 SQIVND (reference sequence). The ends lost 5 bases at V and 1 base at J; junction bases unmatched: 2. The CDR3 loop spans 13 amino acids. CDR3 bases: TGTGCCAGTAGTGAGGGACAGTCCTACGAGCAGTACTTC. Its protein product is CASSEGQSYEQYF.

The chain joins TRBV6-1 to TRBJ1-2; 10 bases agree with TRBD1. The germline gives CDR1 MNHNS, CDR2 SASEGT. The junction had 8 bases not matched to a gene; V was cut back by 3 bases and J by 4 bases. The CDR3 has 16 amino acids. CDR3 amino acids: CASSERQGALPYGYTF. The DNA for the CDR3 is TGTGCCAGCAGTGAGAGACAGGGGGCGCTCCCCTATGGCTACACCTTC.

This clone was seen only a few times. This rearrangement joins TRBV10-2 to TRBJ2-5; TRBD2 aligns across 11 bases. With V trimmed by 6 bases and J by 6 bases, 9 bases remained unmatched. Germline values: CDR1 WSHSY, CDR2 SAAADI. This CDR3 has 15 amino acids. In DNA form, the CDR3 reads TGCGCCAGCAGGGCGACTAGCGGGATTCGCAAGACCCAGTACTTC. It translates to CASRATSGIRKTQYF.

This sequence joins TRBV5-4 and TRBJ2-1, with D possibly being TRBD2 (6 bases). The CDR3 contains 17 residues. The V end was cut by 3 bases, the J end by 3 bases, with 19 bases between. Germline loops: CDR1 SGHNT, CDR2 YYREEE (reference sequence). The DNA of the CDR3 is TGTGCCAGCAGCTCGATACTGGGACTTACCCTCTACAATGAGCAGTTCTTC. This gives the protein CASSSILGLTLYNEQFF.

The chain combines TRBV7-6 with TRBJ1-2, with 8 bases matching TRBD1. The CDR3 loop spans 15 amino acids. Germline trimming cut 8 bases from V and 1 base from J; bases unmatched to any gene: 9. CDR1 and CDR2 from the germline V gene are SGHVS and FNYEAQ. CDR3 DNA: TGTGCCAGCGCACGAACAGGGGGTGGTAACTATGGCTACACCTTC. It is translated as CASARTGGGNYGYTF.